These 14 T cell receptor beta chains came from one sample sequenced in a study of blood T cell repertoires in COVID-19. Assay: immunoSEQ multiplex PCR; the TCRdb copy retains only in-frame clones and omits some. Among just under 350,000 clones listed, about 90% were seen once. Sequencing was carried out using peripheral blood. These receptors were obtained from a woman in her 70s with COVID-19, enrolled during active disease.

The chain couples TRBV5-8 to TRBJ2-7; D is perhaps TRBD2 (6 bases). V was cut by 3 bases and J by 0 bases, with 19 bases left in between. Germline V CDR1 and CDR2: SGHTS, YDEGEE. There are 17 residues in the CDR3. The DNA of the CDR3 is TGTGCCAGCAGCTCGGGTGGGGGGTCCCCTGACTCCTACGAGCAGTACTTC. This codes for CASSSGGGSPDSYEQYF.

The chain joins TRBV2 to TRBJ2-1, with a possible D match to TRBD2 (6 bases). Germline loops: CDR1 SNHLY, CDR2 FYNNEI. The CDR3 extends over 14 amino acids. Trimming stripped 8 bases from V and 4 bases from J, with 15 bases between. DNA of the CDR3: TGTGCCAGCGCCGCGCGGGGCCCTTACAATGAGCAGTTCTTC. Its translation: CASAARGPYNEQFF.

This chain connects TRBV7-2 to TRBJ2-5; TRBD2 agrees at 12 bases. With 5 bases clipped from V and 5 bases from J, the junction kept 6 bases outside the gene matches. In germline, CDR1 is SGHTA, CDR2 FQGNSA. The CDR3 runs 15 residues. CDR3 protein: CASSIRLAGVETQYF. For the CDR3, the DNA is TGTGCCAGCAGCATCAGACTAGCGGGGGTTGAGACCCAGTACTTC.

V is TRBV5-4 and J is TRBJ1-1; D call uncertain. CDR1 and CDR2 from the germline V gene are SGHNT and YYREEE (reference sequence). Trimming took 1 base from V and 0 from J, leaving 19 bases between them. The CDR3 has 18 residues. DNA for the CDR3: TGTGCCAGCAGCTTGAGGTTGGGCAGGATGAATTTGAACACTGAAGCTTTCTTT. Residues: CASSLRLGRMNLNTEAFF.

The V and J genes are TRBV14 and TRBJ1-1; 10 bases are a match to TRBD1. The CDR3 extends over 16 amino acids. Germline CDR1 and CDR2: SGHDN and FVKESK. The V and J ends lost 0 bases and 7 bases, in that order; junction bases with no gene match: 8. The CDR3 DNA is TGTGCCAGCAGCCAAGATCTAGGACAGGGGGGCCTTGAAGCTTTCTTT. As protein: CASSQDLGQGGLEAFF.

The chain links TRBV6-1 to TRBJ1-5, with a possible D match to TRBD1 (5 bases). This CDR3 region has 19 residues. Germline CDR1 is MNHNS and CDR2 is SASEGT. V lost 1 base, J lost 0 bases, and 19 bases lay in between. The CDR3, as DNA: TGTGCCAGCAGTGAAGGAGATGGGGCTAATATAGTTAGCAATCAGCCCCAGCATTTT. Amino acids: CASSEGDGANIVSNQPQHF.

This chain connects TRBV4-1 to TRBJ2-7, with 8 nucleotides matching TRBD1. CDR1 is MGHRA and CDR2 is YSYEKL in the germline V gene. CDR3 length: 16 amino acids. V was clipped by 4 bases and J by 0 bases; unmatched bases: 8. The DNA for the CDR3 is TGCGCCAGCAGCCCCCGACAGGGGCTCCCCTCCTACGAGCAGTACTTC. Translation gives CASSPRQGLPSYEQYF.

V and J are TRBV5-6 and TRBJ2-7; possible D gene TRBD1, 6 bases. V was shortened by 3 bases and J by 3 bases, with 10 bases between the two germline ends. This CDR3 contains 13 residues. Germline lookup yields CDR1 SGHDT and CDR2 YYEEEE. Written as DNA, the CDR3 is TGTGCCAGCAGCTCGACAGGAATCTACGAGCAGTACTTC. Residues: CASSSTGIYEQYF.

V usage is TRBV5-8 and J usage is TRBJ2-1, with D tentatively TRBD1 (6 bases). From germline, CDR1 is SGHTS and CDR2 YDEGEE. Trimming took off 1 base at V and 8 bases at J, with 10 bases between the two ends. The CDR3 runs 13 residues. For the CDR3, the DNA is TGTGCCAGCAGCTTGATTTCAGGGGATGAGCAGTTCTTC. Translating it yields CASSLISGDEQFF.

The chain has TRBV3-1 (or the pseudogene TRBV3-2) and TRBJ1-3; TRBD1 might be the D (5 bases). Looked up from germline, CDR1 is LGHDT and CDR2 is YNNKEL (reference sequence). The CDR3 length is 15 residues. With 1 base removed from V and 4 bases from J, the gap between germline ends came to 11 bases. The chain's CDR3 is CASSQGVGQGNTIYF. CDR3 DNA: TGTGCCAGCAGCCAAGGGGTAGGACAAGGAAACACCATATATTTT.

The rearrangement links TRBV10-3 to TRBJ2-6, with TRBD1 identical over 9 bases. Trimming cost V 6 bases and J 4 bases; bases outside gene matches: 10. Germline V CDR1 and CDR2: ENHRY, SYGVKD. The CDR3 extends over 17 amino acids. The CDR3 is CAISSQGALVGANVLTF. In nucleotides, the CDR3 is TGTGCCATCAGCTCACAGGGGGCTTTGGTGGGGGCCAACGTCCTGACTTTC.

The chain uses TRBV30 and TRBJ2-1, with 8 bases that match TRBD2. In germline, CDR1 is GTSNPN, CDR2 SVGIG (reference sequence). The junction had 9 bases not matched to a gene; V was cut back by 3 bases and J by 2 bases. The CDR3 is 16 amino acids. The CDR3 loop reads CAWRSRAGGPYNEQFF. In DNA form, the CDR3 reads TGTGCCTGGAGGTCCAGGGCGGGGGGACCCTACAATGAGCAGTTCTTC.

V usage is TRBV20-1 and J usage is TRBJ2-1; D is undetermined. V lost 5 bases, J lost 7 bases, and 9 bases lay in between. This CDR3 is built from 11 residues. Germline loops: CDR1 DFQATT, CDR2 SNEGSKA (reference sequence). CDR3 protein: CSAPLVNEQFF. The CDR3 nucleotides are TGCAGTGCTCCCCTAGTGAATGAGCAGTTCTTC.

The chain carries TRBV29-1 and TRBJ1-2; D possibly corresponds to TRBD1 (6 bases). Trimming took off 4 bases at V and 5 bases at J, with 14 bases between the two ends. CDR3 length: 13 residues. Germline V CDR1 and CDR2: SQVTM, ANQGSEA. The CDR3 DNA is TGCAGCGTTGCAGTGTCAGGGGAGTATGGCTACACCTTC. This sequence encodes CSVAVSGEYGYTF. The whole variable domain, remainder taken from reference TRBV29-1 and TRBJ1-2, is SAVISQKPSRDICQRGTSLTIQCQVDSQVTMMFWYRQQPGQSLTLIATANQGSEATYESGFVIDKFPISRPNLTFSTLTVSNMSPEDSSIYLCSVAVSGEYGYTFGSGTRLTVV.